This TCR beta chain was captured in a study of shared clonotypes between healthy human individuals. Over several immunoSEQ plates, each subset's genomic DNA was distributed in even portions. TCRdb's table, derived via immunoSEQ multiplex PCR, lists solely in-frame clones and lacks some. Counted here are 2 million to 3 million clones, around nine tenths occurring once; the ten biggest clones make up under 0.15%. This clone was seen a handful of times. Germline V lookup: CDR1 SQVTM, CDR2 ANQGSEA. V dropped 1 base and J dropped 7 bases, with 13 bases sitting between them. The CDR3 contains 13 residues. The source of this sequence is a man in his late teens or twenties in good health. The chain combines TRBV29-1 with TRBJ1-2; D is unresolved. Sequencing was carried out using naive CD4+ T cells sorted from blood. Noted subset: CD45RA+ positively selected. CDR3 protein: CSVEGWGSGGYTF. The DNA for the CDR3 is TGCAGCGTTGAAGGTTGGGGATCTGGTGGCTACACCTTC.